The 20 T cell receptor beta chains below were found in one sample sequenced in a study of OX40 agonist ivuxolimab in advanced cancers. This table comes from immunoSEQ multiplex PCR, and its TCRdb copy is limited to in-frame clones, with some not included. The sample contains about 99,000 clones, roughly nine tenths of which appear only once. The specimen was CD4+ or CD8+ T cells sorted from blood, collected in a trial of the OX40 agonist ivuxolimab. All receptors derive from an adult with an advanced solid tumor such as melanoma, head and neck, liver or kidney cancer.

The CDR3 sequence: CASSAAMTGNTIYF. The CDR3 DNA reads TGTGCCAGCAGCGCCGCCATGACTGGAAACACCATATATTTT. V gene TRBV9 combines with J gene TRBJ1-3; D is unclear. Trimming removed 3 bases from V and 2 bases from J, with 9 bases in between. CDR3 size: 14 residues. In germline, CDR1 is SGDLS, CDR2 YYNGEE.

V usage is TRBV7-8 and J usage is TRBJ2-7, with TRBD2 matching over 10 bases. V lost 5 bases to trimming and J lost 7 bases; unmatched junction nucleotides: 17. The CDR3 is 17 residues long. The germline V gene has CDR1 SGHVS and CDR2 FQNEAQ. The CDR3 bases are TGTGCCAGCAGCCGCCGACTAGCGGGCCCCCAGGGGAGAGAGCAGTACTTC. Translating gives CASSRRLAGPQGREQYF.

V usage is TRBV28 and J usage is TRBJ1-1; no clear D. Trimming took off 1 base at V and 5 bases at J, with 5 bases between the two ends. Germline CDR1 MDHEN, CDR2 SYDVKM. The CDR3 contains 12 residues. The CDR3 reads CASSLLGTEAFF. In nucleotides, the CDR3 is TGTGCCAGCAGTTTATTGGGAACTGAAGCTTTCTTT.

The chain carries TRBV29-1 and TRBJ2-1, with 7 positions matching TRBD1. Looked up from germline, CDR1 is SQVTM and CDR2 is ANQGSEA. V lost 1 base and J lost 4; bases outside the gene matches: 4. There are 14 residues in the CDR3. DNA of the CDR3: TGCAGCGTTGAAGGGGACAGTAGGTACAATGAGCAGTTCTTC. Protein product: CSVEGDSRYNEQFF.

The CDR3: CASTPNGVNQPQHF. The CDR3 DNA reads as TGCGCCAGCACCCCCAATGGAGTCAATCAGCCCCAGCATTTT. The chain has TRBV5-1 and TRBJ1-5; D remains ambiguous. Trimming shortened V by 6 bases and J by 3 bases, and 13 bases separated the two germline ends. Germline V CDR1 and CDR2: SGHRS, YFSETQ. This CDR3 contains 14 residues.

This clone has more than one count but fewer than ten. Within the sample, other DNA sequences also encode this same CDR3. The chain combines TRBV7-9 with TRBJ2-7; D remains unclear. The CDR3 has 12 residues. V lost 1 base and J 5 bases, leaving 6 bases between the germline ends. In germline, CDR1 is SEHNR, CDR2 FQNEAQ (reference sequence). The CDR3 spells CASSLGGDEQYF. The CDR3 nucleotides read TGTGCCAGCAGCTTAGGAGGAGACGAGCAGTACTTC.

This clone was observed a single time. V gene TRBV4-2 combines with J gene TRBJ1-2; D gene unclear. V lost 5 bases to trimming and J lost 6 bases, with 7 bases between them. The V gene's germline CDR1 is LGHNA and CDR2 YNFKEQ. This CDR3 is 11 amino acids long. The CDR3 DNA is TGTGCCAGCAGCTCGAAGAATGGCTACACCTTC. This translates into CASSSKNGYTF.

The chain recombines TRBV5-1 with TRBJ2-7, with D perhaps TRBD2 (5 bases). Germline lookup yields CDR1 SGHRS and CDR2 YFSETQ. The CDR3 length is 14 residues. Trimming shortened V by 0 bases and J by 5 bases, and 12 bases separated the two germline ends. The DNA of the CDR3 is TGCGCCAGCAGCTTGGCCGGGAACCCCCACGAGCAGTACTTC. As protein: CASSLAGNPHEQYF. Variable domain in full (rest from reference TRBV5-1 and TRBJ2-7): KAGVTQTPRYLIKTRGQQVTLSCSPISGHRSVSWYQQTPGQGLQFLFEYFSETQRNKGNFPGRFSGRQFSNSRSEMNVSTLELGDSALYLCASSLAGNPHEQYFGPGTRLTVT.

The CDR3 DNA sequence: TGTGCCAGCTCACCTAGGGGGGCAGGGGGTAGGTACGAGCAGTACTTC. It codes for CASSPRGAGGRYEQYF. The rearrangement links TRBV28 to TRBJ2-7, with D possibly being TRBD1 (7 bases). From germline, CDR1 is MDHEN and CDR2 SYDVKM. Trimming stripped 8 bases from V and 4 bases from J, with 24 bases between. The CDR3 runs 16 residues.

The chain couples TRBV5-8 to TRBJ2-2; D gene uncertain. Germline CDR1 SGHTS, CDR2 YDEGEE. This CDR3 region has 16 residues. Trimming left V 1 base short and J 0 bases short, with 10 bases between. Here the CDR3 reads CASSLLRASNTGELFF. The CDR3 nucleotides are TGTGCCAGCAGCTTGCTCCGGGCCTCGAACACCGGGGAGCTGTTTTTT.

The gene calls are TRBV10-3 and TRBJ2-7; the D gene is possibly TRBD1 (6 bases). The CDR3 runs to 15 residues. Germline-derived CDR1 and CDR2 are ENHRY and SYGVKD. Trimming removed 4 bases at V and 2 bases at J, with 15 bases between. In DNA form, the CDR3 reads TGTGCCATCAGTGCAGGGGCCTACAATACCTACGAGCAGTACTTC. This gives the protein CAISAGAYNTYEQYF.

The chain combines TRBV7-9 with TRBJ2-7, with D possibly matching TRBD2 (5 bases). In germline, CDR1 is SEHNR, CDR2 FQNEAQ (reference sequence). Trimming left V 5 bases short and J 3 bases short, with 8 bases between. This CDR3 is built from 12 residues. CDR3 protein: CASSPTNYEQYF. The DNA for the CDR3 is TGTGCCAGCAGCCCGACTAACTACGAGCAGTACTTC.

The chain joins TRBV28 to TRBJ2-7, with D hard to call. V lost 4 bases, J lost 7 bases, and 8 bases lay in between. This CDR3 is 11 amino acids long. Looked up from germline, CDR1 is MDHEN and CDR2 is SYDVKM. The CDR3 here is CASSWDREQYF. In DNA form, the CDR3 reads TGTGCCAGCAGTTGGGATAGAGAGCAGTACTTC.

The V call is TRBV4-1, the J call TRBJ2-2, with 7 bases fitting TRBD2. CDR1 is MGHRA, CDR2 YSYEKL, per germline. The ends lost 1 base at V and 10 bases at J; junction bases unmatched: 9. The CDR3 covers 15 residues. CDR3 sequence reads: CASSQGQKRGVELFF. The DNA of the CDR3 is TGCGCCAGCAGCCAAGGGCAAAAGCGGGGTGTGGAGCTGTTTTTT.

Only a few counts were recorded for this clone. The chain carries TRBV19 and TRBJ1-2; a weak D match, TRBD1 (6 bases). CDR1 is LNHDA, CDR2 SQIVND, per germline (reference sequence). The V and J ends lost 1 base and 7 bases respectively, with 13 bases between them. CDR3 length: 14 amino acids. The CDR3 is CASSIVQGKTGYTF. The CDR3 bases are TGTGCCAGTAGTATAGTGCAGGGGAAGACTGGCTACACCTTC.

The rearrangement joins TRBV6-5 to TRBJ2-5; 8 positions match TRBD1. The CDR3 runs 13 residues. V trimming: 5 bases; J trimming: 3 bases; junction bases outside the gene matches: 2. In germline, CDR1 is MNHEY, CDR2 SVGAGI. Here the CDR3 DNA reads TGTGCCAGCAGTCGGACAGGGAAAGAGACCCAGTACTTC. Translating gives CASSRTGKETQYF.

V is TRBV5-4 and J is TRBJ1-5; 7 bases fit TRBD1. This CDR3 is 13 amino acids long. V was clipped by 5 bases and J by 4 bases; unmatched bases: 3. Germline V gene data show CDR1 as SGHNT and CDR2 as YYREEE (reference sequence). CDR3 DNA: TGTGCCAGCAGTCGGGACAGAAATCAGCCCCAGCATTTT. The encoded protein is CASSRDRNQPQHF.

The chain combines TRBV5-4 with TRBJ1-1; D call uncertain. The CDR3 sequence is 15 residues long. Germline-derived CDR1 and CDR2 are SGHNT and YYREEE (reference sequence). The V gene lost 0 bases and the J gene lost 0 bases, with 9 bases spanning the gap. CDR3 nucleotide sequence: TGTGCCAGCAGCTTGGACAGTGTCATGAACACTGAAGCTTTCTTT. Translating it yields CASSLDSVMNTEAFF.

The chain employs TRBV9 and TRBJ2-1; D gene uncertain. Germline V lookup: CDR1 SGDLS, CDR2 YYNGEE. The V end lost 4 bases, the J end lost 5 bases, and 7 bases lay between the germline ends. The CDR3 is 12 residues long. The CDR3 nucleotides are TGTGCCAGCAGCCCTTTGGACAATGAGCAGTTCTTC. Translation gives CASSPLDNEQFF. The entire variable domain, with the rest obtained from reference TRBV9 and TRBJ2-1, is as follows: DSGVTQTPKHLITATGQRVTLRCSPRSGDLSVYWYQQSLDQGLQFLIQYYNGEERAKGNILERFSAQQFPDLHSELNLSSLELGDSALYFCASSPLDNEQFFGPGTRLTVL.

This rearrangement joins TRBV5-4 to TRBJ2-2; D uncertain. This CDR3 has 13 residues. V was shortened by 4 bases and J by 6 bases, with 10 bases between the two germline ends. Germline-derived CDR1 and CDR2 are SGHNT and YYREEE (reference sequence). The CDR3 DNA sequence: TGTGCCAGCAGCCCCCCGCACGCCGGGGAGCTGTTTTTT. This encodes CASSPPHAGELFF.